The 20 T cell receptor beta chains given below trace back to one sample, sequenced in a study of cytomegalovirus exposure and HLA in healthy donors (dated by TCRdb to 2016 to 2017). The library was made by the immunoSEQ multiplex PCR assay. The multiplex PCR relied on a mix of 60 forward primers for TCR Vbeta segments and 13 reverse primers for TCR Jbeta segments. TCRdb stores this immuneACCESS table with in-frame sequences only. Part of the clones is absent; in the studies checked, under half of the shortfall reflects unresolved V genes, and no reason is known for the rest. The sample records under 250,000 clones, roughly 85% of which are singletons. Together, the top ten hold 4.4% of the sample. The sample was PBMCs. The receptors were sampled from a woman under 40 in good health and CMV-seropositive.

CDR3 residues: CASSQDRGLAPDTQYF. CDR3 DNA sequence: TGCGCCAGCAGCCAAGATCGGGGACTAGCTCCAGATACGCAGTATTTT. The V and J genes are TRBV4-3 and TRBJ2-3; 9 bases align to TRBD2. The CDR3 contains 16 residues. V trimming: 0 bases; J trimming: 4 bases; junction bases outside the gene matches: 5. Germline V gives CDR1 LGHNA, CDR2 YSLEER.

There are a few counts of this clone. V and J are TRBV5-6 and TRBJ1-5; D possibly corresponds to TRBD1 (5 bases). V was trimmed by 7 bases and J by 2 bases, leaving 13 bases between them. Germline CDR1 reads SGHDT; CDR2 reads YYEEEE. This CDR3 is 14 amino acids long. The CDR3, as DNA: TGTGCCAGCGGGAGGGGTGGCGGCAATCAGCCCCAGCATTTT. The encoded protein is CASGRGGGNQPQHF.

This rearrangement joins TRBV11-2 to TRBJ2-2; tentatively, D is TRBD1 (5 bases). Trimming pared 3 bases from V and 4 bases from J, leaving 9 bases between. The length of the CDR3 is 14 residues. Germline lookup yields CDR1 SGHAT and CDR2 FQNNGV. Written as DNA, the CDR3 is TGTGCCAGCAGCTTCCTGGACATCACCGGGGAGCTGTTTTTT. Translation: CASSFLDITGELFF.

The chain links TRBV7-6 to TRBJ2-7; 7 bases match TRBD2. V shed 5 bases and J 0 bases; nucleotides not matched to a gene: 7. The CDR3 covers 15 residues. Looked up from germline, CDR1 is SGHVS and CDR2 is FNYEAQ. This CDR3 reads CASSHGGGVSYEQYF. As DNA, the CDR3 is TGTGCCAGCAGCCACGGCGGGGGTGTCTCCTACGAGCAGTACTTC.

The chain uses TRBV7-2 and TRBJ1-3; possibly TRBD1 for D (5 bases). This CDR3 region has 16 residues. Trimming took 0 bases from V and 0 from J, leaving 9 bases between them. The germline V gene encodes CDR1 SGHTA and CDR2 FQGNSA. This chain's CDR3 is CASSLARGRSGNTIYF. CDR3 DNA: TGTGCCAGCAGCTTAGCGCGGGGCCGCTCTGGAAACACCATATATTTT.

This chain joins TRBV4-3 and TRBJ2-1; 9 bases match TRBD1. The V and J ends lost 3 bases and 0 bases, in that order; junction bases with no gene match: 3. The CDR3 is 16 residues long. Germline CDR1 LGHNA, CDR2 YSLEER. CDR3 protein: CASSQRTGDSYNEQFF. CDR3 nucleotides: TGCGCCAGCAGCCAGCGGACAGGGGACTCCTACAATGAGCAGTTCTTC.

J is TRBJ2-7 and V is TRBV11-3; 9 nucleotides agree with TRBD1. With 4 bases clipped from V and 2 bases from J, the junction kept 6 bases outside the gene matches. Germline values: CDR1 SGHNT, CDR2 YENEEA. This CDR3 has 15 amino acids. The CDR3 reads CASSSGQGEAYEQYF. CDR3 sequence (DNA): TGTGCCAGCAGCTCGGGACAGGGAGAAGCCTACGAGCAGTACTTC. The complete variable domain, with remaining parts taken from reference TRBV11-3 and TRBJ2-7, reads EAGVVQSPRYKIIEKKQPVAFWCNPISGHNTLYWYLQNLGQGPELLIRYENEEAVDDSQLPKDRFSAERLKGVDSTLKIQPAELGDSAVYLCASSSGQGEAYEQYFGPGTRLTVT.

This clone appeared a few times. This chain links TRBV4-1 with TRBJ2-7; D unresolved. With 1 base removed from V and 0 bases from J, the gap between germline ends came to 10 bases. Germline V gene lookup returns CDR1 MGHRA and CDR2 YSYEKL. The CDR3 has 15 residues. CDR3: CASSQARSASYEQYF. In DNA, the CDR3 is TGCGCCAGCAGCCAAGCAAGGAGCGCCTCCTACGAGCAGTACTTC.

J is TRBJ2-5 and V is TRBV28, with D unresolved. Deletions cut 4 bases from V and 4 bases from J, with 7 bases between. The CDR3 contains 12 residues. Germline assignment: CDR1 MDHEN and CDR2 SYDVKM. The CDR3 reads CASSSLRETQYF. The CDR3 coding sequence is TGTGCCAGCAGTTCCCTTAGAGAGACCCAGTACTTC.

The CDR3 spells CASAARLGTSGGSEQFF. Here the CDR3 DNA reads TGTGCCAGTGCCGCTCGATTAGGGACTAGCGGGGGGAGTGAGCAGTTCTTC. V usage is TRBV19 and J usage is TRBJ2-1; 15 bases map to TRBD2. Germline CDR1 is LNHDA and CDR2 is SQIVND (reference sequence). This CDR3 is built from 17 residues. The V and J ends lost 8 bases and 9 bases, in that order; junction bases with no gene match: 14.

In its sample, this clone was seen once. The chain combines TRBV6-1 with TRBJ2-1, with D perhaps matching TRBD2 (6 bases). The length of the CDR3 is 15 residues. The V and J ends lost 6 bases and 5 bases respectively, with 17 bases between them. Per the germline V gene, CDR1 is MNHNS and CDR2 is SASEGT. DNA for the CDR3: TGTGCCAGCAGCTGGATGCGGGGTGAAAACAATGAGCAGTTCTTC. This translates into CASSWMRGENNEQFF.

To note about this clone: Within the sample, other DNA sequences also encode this same CDR3. The DNA of the CDR3 is TGCAGCGTTGAAGGAGTCCCGGGACAGGGGCAATACGAGCAGTACTTC. Translation: CSVEGVPGQGQYEQYF. The J gene is TRBJ2-7, the V gene TRBV29-1; 10 positions agree with TRBD1. The CDR3 has 16 amino acids. Trimming removed 1 base from V and 4 bases from J; junction bases left unmatched: 10. The germline V gene has CDR1 SQVTM and CDR2 ANQGSEA.

This chain uses TRBV27 with TRBJ1-2, with TRBD1 identical over 8 bases. Germline V gene data show CDR1 as MNHEY and CDR2 as SMNVEV (reference sequence). With 5 bases clipped from V and 4 bases from J, the junction kept 12 bases outside the gene matches. The CDR3 length is 16 residues. The CDR3 nucleotides are TGTGCCAGCAGTGATTCACAGGGGGACCTTACCTATGGCTACACCTTC. Encoded protein: CASSDSQGDLTYGYTF.

The J gene is TRBJ1-2, the V gene TRBV27, with TRBD1 as a possible D gene (6 bases). Trimming took off 3 bases at V and 4 bases at J, with 12 bases between the two ends. Germline V CDR1 and CDR2: MNHEY, SMNVEV (reference sequence). The CDR3 spans 14 residues. CDR3 amino acids: CASSLGGLGYGYTF. The DNA for the CDR3 is TGTGCCAGCAGTTTGGGGGGGCTCGGCTATGGCTACACCTTC.

CDR3 DNA sequence: TGTGCCAGCAGCCCACAAGCCCGGGGAAACTATGGCTACACCTTC. Protein sequence: CASSPQARGNYGYTF. The rearrangement links TRBV5-4 to TRBJ1-2, with D uncertain. The CDR3 covers 15 residues. Germline CDR1 reads SGHNT; CDR2 reads YYREEE (reference sequence). Trimming took off 4 bases at V and 2 bases at J, with 15 bases between the two ends.

The chain combines TRBV5-1 with TRBJ2-7, with 9 positions matching TRBD1. The CDR3 covers 15 residues. V dropped 6 bases and J dropped 1; count of bases not matched to a gene: 8. Germline lookup yields CDR1 SGHRS and CDR2 YFSETQ. In nucleotides, the CDR3 is TGCGCCAGCAACCCGGACAGGGGAGAATCCTACGAGCAGTACTTC. Protein sequence: CASNPDRGESYEQYF. The entire variable domain, with the rest obtained from reference TRBV5-1 and TRBJ2-7, is as follows: KAGVTQTPRYLIKTRGQQVTLSCSPISGHRSVSWYQQTPGQGLQFLFEYFSETQRNKGNFPGRFSGRQFSNSRSEMNVSTLELGDSALYLCASNPDRGESYEQYFGPGTRLTVT.

The chain has TRBV5-3 and TRBJ2-1; perhaps TRBD1 as D (5 bases). TRBV5-3 is an open reading frame, and its role is uncertain. The CDR3 has 20 amino acids. With 0 bases removed from V and 4 bases from J, the gap between germline ends came to 26 bases. CDR3 loop: CARSLAKVVYRKRPYNEQFF. The CDR3 DNA follows: TGTGCCAGAAGCTTGGCTAAGGTTGTTTACAGGAAAAGGCCTTACAATGAGCAGTTCTTC.

The chain combines TRBV7-2 with TRBJ2-2; 8 bases are shared with TRBD2. The CDR3 runs 14 residues. The V gene end was trimmed by 10 bases and the J gene end by 2 bases; junction bases not matched to a gene: 6. Germline CDR1 SGHTA, CDR2 FQGNSA. The CDR3, as DNA: TGTGCCATCGACACTAGCGGAAACACCGGGGAGCTGTTTTTT. It translates to CAIDTSGNTGELFF.

The V and J genes are TRBV4-1 and TRBJ2-2; 11 bases fit TRBD2. Germline V gives CDR1 MGHRA, CDR2 YSYEKL. The CDR3 sequence is 17 residues long. V lost 0 bases to trimming and J lost 6 bases; unmatched junction nucleotides: 6. CDR3 amino acids: CASSQDEASGGPGELFF. For the CDR3, the DNA is TGCGCCAGCAGCCAAGATGAGGCTAGCGGGGGGCCCGGGGAGCTGTTTTTT.

This clone appeared once. This chain links TRBV4-2 with TRBJ1-1, with 11 bases identical to TRBD1. Germline CDR1 is LGHNA and CDR2 is YNFKEQ. V trimming: 4 bases; J trimming: 0 bases; junction bases outside the gene matches: 7. The CDR3 runs to 17 residues. CDR3 DNA: TGTGCCAGCAGCCTGGACAGGGGGCGATCCCTGAACACTGAAGCTTTCTTT. This codes for CASSLDRGRSLNTEAFF.